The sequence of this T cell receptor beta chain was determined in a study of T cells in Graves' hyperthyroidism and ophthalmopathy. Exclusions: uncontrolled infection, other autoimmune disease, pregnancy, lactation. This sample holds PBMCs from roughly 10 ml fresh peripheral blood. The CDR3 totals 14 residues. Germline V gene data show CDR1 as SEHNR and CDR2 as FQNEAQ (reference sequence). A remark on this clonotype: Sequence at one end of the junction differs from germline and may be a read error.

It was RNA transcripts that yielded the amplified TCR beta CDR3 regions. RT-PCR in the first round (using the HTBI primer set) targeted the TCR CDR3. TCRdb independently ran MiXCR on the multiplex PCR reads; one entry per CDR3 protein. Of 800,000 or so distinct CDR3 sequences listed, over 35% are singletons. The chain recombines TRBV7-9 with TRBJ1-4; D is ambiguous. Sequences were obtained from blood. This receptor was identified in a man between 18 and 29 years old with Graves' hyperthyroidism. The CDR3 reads CASSQADGSPGLLF. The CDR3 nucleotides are TGCGCCAGCAGCCAAGCGGATGGGAGCCCTGGGCTGCTTTTT.